Following are 9 T cell receptor beta chains from one sample sequenced in a study of PD-L1 blockade in urothelial cancer. Clones were sequenced by immunoSEQ multiplex PCR, and TCRdb holds only the in-frame ones, with some missing. The repertoire holds approximately 83,000 clones, with roughly 80% as singletons. The time point denotes: peripheral blood 6 weeks after treatment start. The specimen was PBMCs, collected around atezolizumab (anti-PD-L1) treatment. These receptors were obtained from a man aged 65 to 79 with urothelial cancer.

This clone is a singleton in its sample. The rearrangement uses TRBV29-1 and TRBJ1-4; no clear D. There are 12 residues in the CDR3. Germline values: CDR1 SQVTM, CDR2 ANQGSEA. Trimming stripped 4 bases from V and 3 bases from J, with 6 bases between. As DNA, the CDR3 is TGCAGCGTTGGTCATCCTAATGAAAAACTGTTTTTT. Protein: CSVGHPNEKLFF.

This clone was seen more than once but under ten times. The rearrangement uses TRBV9 and TRBJ2-1; the D gene is possibly TRBD1 (6 bases). The CDR3 has 15 residues. V lost 1 base and J lost 6, with 14 bases in between. Germline loops: CDR1 SGDLS, CDR2 YYNGEE. CDR3 loop: CASSVSTGFGNEQFF. The CDR3 DNA reads TGTGCCAGCAGCGTAAGTACAGGGTTCGGCAATGAGCAGTTCTTC. Drawing the rest from reference TRBV9 and TRBJ2-1, the complete variable domain is DSGVTQTPKHLITATGQRVTLRCSPRSGDLSVYWYQQSLDQGLQFLIQYYNGEERAKGNILERFSAQQFPDLHSELNLSSLELGDSALYFCASSVSTGFGNEQFFGPGTRLTVL.

The V call is TRBV18, the J call TRBJ1-1; 10 bases are a match to TRBD1. The CDR3 covers 15 residues. Trimming cost V 4 bases and J 1 base; bases outside gene matches: 3. Germline V CDR1 and CDR2: KGHSH, LQKENI. The CDR3 DNA reads as TGTGCCAGCTCACTAAGACAGGGGGCGAACACTGAAGCTTTCTTT. As protein: CASSLRQGANTEAFF.

This rearrangement joins TRBV28 to TRBJ1-6; D might be TRBD1 (5 bases). This CDR3 spans 14 amino acids. CDR1 and CDR2 from the germline V gene are MDHEN and SYDVKM. Trimming stripped 2 bases from V and 14 bases from J, with 16 bases between. CDR3 sequence: CASSLQQGGGALHF. DNA of the CDR3: TGTGCCAGCAGTTTACAGCAGGGCGGTGGGGCCCTCCACTTT.

The chain recombines TRBV4-1 with TRBJ1-1; 11 bases match TRBD1. The CDR3 sequence is 18 residues long. Germline loops: CDR1 MGHRA, CDR2 YSYEKL. Trimming removed 0 bases from V and 0 bases from J; junction bases left unmatched: 6. The CDR3 region has the DNA TGCGCCAGCAGCCAAGAGGGCCGGGGACAGGGGGTGAACACTGAAGCTTTCTTT. Residues: CASSQEGRGQGVNTEAFF.

This clone showed up just once. J is TRBJ2-3 and V is TRBV19; 8 nucleotides match TRBD2. Germline CDR1 and CDR2: LNHDA and SQIVND (reference sequence). V trimming: 3 bases; J trimming: 4 bases; junction bases outside the gene matches: 6. This CDR3 has 15 amino acids. The CDR3 spells CASSMSREGSDTQYF. The CDR3 DNA follows: TGTGCCAGTAGTATGAGTCGGGAGGGGTCAGATACGCAGTATTTT.

V usage is TRBV5-1 and J usage is TRBJ2-1; TRBD2 matches 9 bases. CDR3 length: 16 amino acids. Germline CDR1 reads SGHRS; CDR2 reads YFSETQ. V lost 4 bases, J lost 10 bases, and 15 bases stayed unmatched. The CDR3 region has the DNA TGCGCCAGCAGCACCGGTGAAGTGGCTAGCGGGGAGGAGCAGTTCTTC. Translating gives CASSTGEVASGEEQFF.

This chain connects TRBV6-6 to TRBJ1-3; no clear D. This CDR3 has 13 residues. Germline V gene sequence: CDR1 MNHNY, CDR2 SVGAGI (reference sequence). The ends were cut back, 5 bases at V and 4 bases at J, with 9 bases in the middle. CDR3 in amino acids: CASSRVLGNTIYF. CDR3 bases: TGTGCCAGCAGTCGGGTCCTAGGAAACACCATATATTTT.

The V call is TRBV25-1, the J call TRBJ1-1; possible D gene TRBD1, 5 bases. The CDR3 contains 12 residues. Looked up from germline, CDR1 is MGHDK and CDR2 is SYGVNS. Trimming left V 3 bases short and J 10 bases short, with 12 bases between. The CDR3 DNA reads as TGTGCCAGCAGTGACCCTCGGGGGGGAGCTTTCTTT. Amino acids: CASSDPRGGAFF.